This T cell receptor beta chain is from a study of shared clonotypes between healthy human individuals. General study results and limits: Generation probabilities were higher for clonotypes shared across all four sorted-subset donors than for unshared ones. Specimens sampled were limited to blood, with tissue repertoires likely differing.

Assay: immunoSEQ multiplex PCR; the TCRdb copy retains only in-frame clones and omits some. The sample has more than 2 million clones; 95% are singletons. V was clipped by 1 base and J by 5 bases, with 12 bases between them. CDR1 and CDR2 from the germline V gene are MGHDK and SYGVNS. The CDR3 is 15 residues long. For this clone: Its target is unknown.

Subsets obtained from CD4+ cells comprised CD45RA+ naive and CD45RA-negative memory cells. The TCR sequence derives from a man younger than 35 in good health. The sample consisted of naive CD4+ T cells sorted from blood. Stated subset: CD45RA+ positively selected. This chain links TRBV25-1 with TRBJ2-1, with D perhaps matching TRBD2 (6 bases). CDR3 protein: CASSEFRDFNNEQFF. In nucleotides, the CDR3 is TGTGCCAGCAGTGAATTCCGGGACTTTAACAATGAGCAGTTCTTC.